The 31 T cell receptor beta chains given below trace back to one sample, sequenced in a study of T cells in Graves' hyperthyroidism and ophthalmopathy. From RNA transcripts, TCR beta CDR3 regions were amplified. The HTBI primer set was used in a first-round RT-PCR of the TCR CDR3. TCRdb reprocessed the multiplex PCR reads via MiXCR and lists one record per CDR3 protein. In the table there are hundreds of thousands of distinct CDR3 sequences, 20% to 25% of which are singletons. Specimen: blood. Receptors were obtained from a man under 40 with Graves' ophthalmopathy.

This clonotype was picked up a small number of times. V is TRBV4-2 and J is TRBJ2-7, with 7 bases identical to TRBD2. Germline V gene lookup returns CDR1 LGHNA and CDR2 YNFKEQ. J gave up 6 bases and V 3 bases, and 8 bases lay outside the gene matches. The CDR3 runs to 14 residues. The CDR3: CASSHRDSGGEQYF. In nucleotides, the CDR3 is TGTGCCAGCAGCCACCGGGACTCGGGAGGCGAGCAGTACTTC.

The J gene is TRBJ1-6, the V gene TRBV6-1; perhaps TRBD1 as D (5 bases). V lost 3 bases to trimming and J lost 7 bases, with 10 bases between them. The CDR3 is made up of 14 amino acids. Germline loops: CDR1 MNHNS, CDR2 SASEGT. The CDR3 coding sequence is TGTGCCAGCAGTGATTTTGGGGGGAATTCACCCCTCCACTTT. The encoded protein is CASSDFGGNSPLHF.

V gene TRBV9 combines with J gene TRBJ2-1; 14 positions match TRBD2. Looked up from germline, CDR1 is SGDLS and CDR2 is YYNGEE. This CDR3 has 14 amino acids. The J segment lost 5 bases and the V segment lost 7 bases, leaving 2 bases of the junction unmatched. The CDR3 region has the DNA TGTGCCAGCCAGGGACTAGCGGGGGACAATGAGCAGTTCTTC. Amino acid sequence: CASQGLAGDNEQFF.

In its sample, this clonotype was seen many times. The V gene is TRBV6-1, the J gene TRBJ1-5; no clear D gene. The CDR3 contains 15 residues. Trimming left V 5 bases short and J 0 bases short, with 11 bases between. Looked up from germline, CDR1 is MNHNS and CDR2 is SASEGT. Here the CDR3 DNA reads TGTGCCAGCAGTCCAAGACGGAATAGCAATCAGCCCCAGCATTTT. Translation: CASSPRRNSNQPQHF.

This sequence joins TRBV5-1 and TRBJ2-7; D not certain. The germline V and J ends were trimmed by 1 base and 5 bases, with 7 bases remaining between them. The CDR3 spans 12 residues. Germline CDR1 SGHRS, CDR2 YFSETQ. The CDR3 loop is CASSLRFDEQYF. CDR3 in DNA: TGCGCCAGCAGCTTGAGGTTCGACGAGCAGTACTTC.

This clonotype has only a few counts. The rearrangement uses TRBV7-6 and TRBJ2-1; no firm D call. Germline V gene data show CDR1 as SGHVS and CDR2 as FNYEAQ. The germline V and J ends were trimmed by 1 base and 5 bases, with 6 bases remaining between them. This CDR3 comprises 13 residues. In DNA, the CDR3 is TGTGCCAGCAGCTTAGTGCGCGACAATGAGCAGTTCTTC. It yields the protein CASSLVRDNEQFF.

The chain carries TRBV28 and TRBJ1-1; TRBD1 is a possible D gene (6 bases). From germline, CDR1 is MDHEN and CDR2 SYDVKM. V lost 3 bases and J lost 9, with 17 bases in between. The CDR3 is made up of 14 amino acids. The CDR3 region is CASSFPAGRGKAFF. As DNA, the CDR3 is TGTGCCAGCAGTTTCCCCGCCGGCAGGGGTAAAGCTTTCTTT.

This clonotype turned up a few times. CDR3 residues: CSARDMGRVGYEQYF. DNA for the CDR3: TGCAGTGCTAGAGATATGGGGCGGGTGGGTTACGAGCAGTACTTC. The J gene is TRBJ2-7, the V gene TRBV20-1, with D perhaps given as TRBD1 or TRBD2 (5 bases each). V was clipped by 0 bases and J by 4 bases, with 16 bases between them. The length of the CDR3 is 15 residues. CDR1 is DFQATT and CDR2 is SNEGSKA in the germline V gene (reference sequence).

This clonotype was seen many times. The V and J genes are TRBV9 and TRBJ1-1; no clear D gene. CDR3 size: 13 residues. Trimming cost V 3 bases and J 0 bases, with 6 bases left between them. Germline V CDR1 and CDR2: SGDLS, YYNGEE. CDR3 sequence: CASSGTLNTEAFF. The CDR3 coding sequence is TGTGCCAGCAGCGGGACTCTGAACACTGAAGCTTTCTTT.

The chain uses TRBV7-2 and TRBJ2-1, with 11 bases that match TRBD2. CDR1 is SGHTA, CDR2 FQGNSA, per germline. The CDR3 consists of 17 residues. Trimming at V came to 3 bases and at J to 0 bases, leaving 4 bases not matched to a gene. In nucleotides, the CDR3 is TGTGCCAGCAGCTTGGGGACTAGCGGAGGCTCCTACAATGAGCAGTTCTTC. Translating gives CASSLGTSGGSYNEQFF.

Comments on this clonotype: A much larger clone differs from this one at a single base, so this may be a read error. The chain combines TRBV3-1 with TRBJ1-6; D not certain. There are 13 residues in the CDR3. The germline V gene has CDR1 LGHDT and CDR2 YNNKEL (reference sequence). Trimming removed 4 bases from V and 8 bases from J, with 9 bases in between. CDR3 DNA sequence: TGTGCCAGCAGCCTGGGCTTGGATTCACCCCTCCACTTT. Encoded protein: CASSLGLDSPLHF.

This clonotype turned up a few times. The V and J genes are TRBV7-2 and TRBJ1-2; D call uncertain. Germline CDR1 reads SGHTA; CDR2 reads FQGNSA. V lost 2 bases and J lost 0, with 10 bases in between. This CDR3 spans 15 amino acids. CDR3 protein: CASSLMGGANYGYTF. The CDR3 nucleotides are TGTGCCAGCAGCTTAATGGGAGGAGCTAACTATGGCTACACCTTC.

This clonotype was recorded a few times. The chain has TRBV27 and TRBJ2-2; 11 nucleotides match TRBD2. Looked up from germline, CDR1 is MNHEY and CDR2 is SMNVEV (reference sequence). The V gene end was trimmed by 3 bases and the J gene end by 4 bases; junction bases not matched to a gene: 4. The CDR3 covers 16 residues. The CDR3 is CASSFSGRVGTGELFF. Written as DNA, the CDR3 is TGTGCCAGCAGTTTTAGCGGGAGGGTTGGCACCGGGGAGCTGTTTTTT.

V is TRBV3-1 and J is TRBJ2-3; D possibly corresponds to TRBD2 (5 bases). With 5 bases removed from V and 11 bases from J, the gap between germline ends came to 14 bases. The germline CDR1 and CDR2 sequences are LGHDT and YNNKEL (reference sequence). This CDR3 spans 12 amino acids. The CDR3 reads CASSEGVPVQYF. DNA for the CDR3: TGTGCCAGCAGCGAGGGTGTCCCGGTGCAGTATTTT.

This clonotype was observed a few times. V and J are TRBV5-5 and TRBJ2-7; 7 bases are shared with TRBD1. The CDR3 runs 15 residues. Germline V lookup: CDR1 SGHKS, CDR2 YYEKEE (reference sequence). V was clipped by 6 bases and J by 2 bases; unmatched bases: 11. The CDR3 is CASTLGGTAPYEQYF. As DNA, the CDR3 is TGTGCCAGCACCCTGGGTGGGACAGCCCCCTACGAGCAGTACTTC.

The V gene is TRBV27, the J gene TRBJ2-7, with 7 bases fitting TRBD1. V lost 6 bases to trimming and J lost 0 bases; unmatched junction nucleotides: 8. The CDR3 sequence is 15 residues long. Germline V CDR1 and CDR2: MNHEY, SMNVEV (reference sequence). CDR3 residues: CASSQDRPPSYEQYF. The CDR3 region has the DNA TGTGCCAGCAGCCAGGACAGGCCACCCTCCTACGAGCAGTACTTC.

This clonotype came up many times. The V gene is TRBV7-9, the J gene TRBJ2-1; D call uncertain. The V gene lost 0 bases and the J gene lost 5 bases, with 17 bases spanning the gap. The CDR3 covers 17 residues. CDR1 and CDR2 (germline): SEHNR, FQNEAQ (reference sequence). The CDR3 bases are TGTGCCAGCAGCTTAGCGCTCGGTCTCGATGAGGACAATGAGCAGTTCTTC. This translates into CASSLALGLDEDNEQFF.

This chain links TRBV7-9 with TRBJ2-1; D may match TRBD1 or TRBD2 (5 bases each). This CDR3 has 15 residues. The V and J ends lost 1 base and 4 bases respectively, with 11 bases between them. The V gene's germline CDR1 is SEHNR and CDR2 FQNEAQ (reference sequence). This chain's CDR3 is CASSLVRDQYNEQFF. In nucleotides, the CDR3 is TGTGCCAGCAGCTTAGTCCGGGACCAGTACAATGAGCAGTTCTTC. The whole variable domain, remainder taken from reference TRBV7-9 and TRBJ2-1, is DTGVSQNPRHKITKRGQNVTFRCDPISEHNRLYWYRQTLGQGPEFLTYFQNEAQLEKSRLLSDRFSAERPKGSFSTLEIQRTEQGDSAMYLCASSLVRDQYNEQFFGPGTRLTVL.

This clonotype was counted only a few times. The gene calls are TRBV6-2 or TRBV6-3 and TRBJ2-3; D call uncertain. Germline CDR1 MNHEY, CDR2 SVGEGT. CDR3 length: 11 residues. V shed 6 bases and J shed 6 bases, with 7 bases lying between them. CDR3 protein: CASSHPDTQYF. CDR3 nucleotide sequence: TGTGCCAGCAGCCACCCGGATACGCAGTATTTT.

A few counts support this clonotype. This chain links TRBV6-5 with TRBJ2-3; 13 bases line up with TRBD2. CDR1 and CDR2 from the germline V gene are MNHEY and SVGAGI. The CDR3 is 19 residues long. The V and J ends lost 5 bases and 1 base, in that order; junction bases with no gene match: 12. CDR3 region: CASSPASGLAGAGTDTQYF. The CDR3 bases are TGTGCCAGCAGTCCCGCCAGCGGACTAGCGGGAGCGGGCACAGATACGCAGTATTTT.

This clonotype was detected once. V is TRBV6-1 and J is TRBJ1-1; D unclear. CDR1 and CDR2 from the germline V gene are MNHNS and SASEGT. The CDR3 covers 18 residues. Trimming removed 3 bases at V and 1 base at J, with 21 bases between. The CDR3 sequence: CASSDSLNSLSKNTEAFF. The CDR3 bases are TGTGCCAGCAGTGACTCCCTAAATTCACTATCTAAGAACACTGAAGCTTTCTTT.

About this clonotype itself: A read error may be the cause here, since a much bigger clone is one base away. This chain connects TRBV5-1 to TRBJ2-7, with 7 positions matching TRBD1. The CDR3 spans 15 residues. Germline CDR1 is SGHRS and CDR2 is YFSETQ. J lost 2 bases, V lost 2 bases, and 7 bases had no gene match. The CDR3 DNA follows: TGCGCCAGCAGCTTACGGACAGGAAAAACCTACGAGCAGTACTTC. This gives the protein CASSLRTGKTYEQYF.

The V gene is TRBV2, the J gene TRBJ2-7; TRBD2 agrees at 14 bases. The V and J ends lost 5 bases and 6 bases, in that order; junction bases with no gene match: 9. Germline CDR1 SNHLY, CDR2 FYNNEI. The CDR3 totals 16 residues. As DNA, the CDR3 is TGTGCCAGCAGTTTCCGACTAGCGGGAGGGCCGGTCGAGCAGTACTTC. Amino acid sequence: CASSFRLAGGPVEQYF.

This clonotype has a handful of counts. This chain links TRBV12-3 or TRBV12-4 with TRBJ2-7; 8 bases are a match to TRBD2. CDR3 size: 14 residues. The V and J ends lost 2 bases and 2 bases, in that order; junction bases with no gene match: 2. In nucleotides, the CDR3 is TGTGCCAGCAGTTTAAGACTAGCGCCCTACGAGCAGTACTTC. It encodes CASSLRLAPYEQYF.

The table lists this clonotype with a few counts. The V call is TRBV3-1, the J call TRBJ1-6, with 7 bases aligning to TRBD1. CDR1 is LGHDT and CDR2 is YNNKEL in the germline V gene (reference sequence). Losses at the gene ends were 7 bases for V and 6 bases for J; bases not matched to a gene: 6. There are 14 residues in the CDR3. The CDR3 DNA reads TGTGCCAGCAACCGACAGGGTGGTAATTCACCCCTCCACTTT. Translated: CASNRQGGNSPLHF.

In the case of this clonotype: The CDR3 end shows no conserved phenylalanine or tryptophan, and so a read error is likely. This chain connects TRBV27 to TRBJ2-1, with D unresolved. Trimming shortened V by 2 bases and J by 2 bases, and 16 bases separated the two germline ends. Germline CDR1 reads MNHEY; CDR2 reads SMNVEV (reference sequence). CDR3 length: 17 amino acids. This CDR3 is CASSLGVKNDPYNEQFL. CDR3 bases: TGTGCCAGCAGTTTAGGCGTGAAAAACGACCCCTACAATGAGCAGTTCCTC.

This clonotype was seen at least ten times. V usage is TRBV10-3 and J usage is TRBJ1-5, with unresolved D. Germline V gene data show CDR1 as ENHRY and CDR2 as SYGVKD. The CDR3 loop spans 12 amino acids. V lost 7 bases, J lost 8 bases, and 12 bases lay in between. CDR3 amino acids: CAIKDWGKPQHF. The CDR3 DNA reads as TGTGCCATCAAAGACTGGGGTAAGCCCCAGCATTTT.

V gene TRBV19 combines with J gene TRBJ1-2, with D uncertain. This CDR3 is 12 amino acids long. Trimming removed 8 bases at V and 1 base at J, with 8 bases between. Germline V gene sequence: CDR1 LNHDA, CDR2 SQIVND (reference sequence). The CDR3 DNA sequence: TGTGCCAGTCGATCCCTTAACTATGGCTACACCTTC. Translation gives CASRSLNYGYTF.

The chain combines TRBV24-1 with TRBJ2-3; D gene unclear. Trimming pared 0 bases from V and 4 bases from J, leaving 7 bases between. CDR3 length equals 14 residues. Germline-derived CDR1 and CDR2 are KGHDR and SFDVKD. This CDR3 is CATSDLGSSDTQYF. The DNA of the CDR3 is TGTGCCACCAGTGATTTGGGTTCCTCAGATACGCAGTATTTT.

In its sample, this clonotype was seen a few times. The chain is built from TRBV28 and TRBJ2-7; 10 nucleotides line up with TRBD1. Germline-derived CDR1 and CDR2 are MDHEN and SYDVKM. J gave up 9 bases and V 4 bases, and 12 bases lay outside the gene matches. The CDR3 is made up of 15 amino acids. This CDR3 reads CASSYRDRGSLGQYF. The CDR3 region has the DNA TGTGCCAGCAGTTACCGGGACAGGGGATCCCTCGGGCAGTACTTC. Combining the CDR3 with reference TRBV28 and TRBJ2-7 gives the whole variable domain DVKVTQSSRYLVKRTGEKVFLECVQDMDHENMFWYRQDPGLGLRLIYFSYDVKMKEKGDIPEGYSVSREKKERFSLILESASTNQTSMYLCASSYRDRGSLGQYFGPGTRLTVT.

This clonotype was counted a few times. J is TRBJ1-1 and V is TRBV14; D gene uncertain. CDR3 length equals 14 residues. Trimming left V 3 bases short and J 4 bases short, with 12 bases between. CDR1 and CDR2 from the germline V gene are SGHDN and FVKESK. This chain's CDR3 is CASSHPTRSTEAFF. The CDR3 DNA reads TGTGCCAGCAGCCATCCCACAAGGAGCACTGAAGCTTTCTTT.